This TCR beta chain originates from a study of radiotherapy plus CTLA-4 blockade in lung cancer. Study background: There were objective responses in around 18% of patients, and around 31% had disease control.

In the case of this clone: What it binds is not known.

CDR3 length: 12 amino acids. Germline lookup yields CDR1 SGHRS and CDR2 YFSETQ. Trimming removed 4 bases from V and 12 bases from J, with 13 bases in between. The protocol was immunoSEQ multiplex PCR, while the TCRdb copy is restricted to in-frame clones and leaves out a portion. This sample has around 44,000 clones; 65% to 90% occur once, and the top ten carry under 20%. Study findings and constraints: After treatment with radiotherapy plus ipilimumab, TCR clones that came from the tumor expanded in blood. In blood, early T cell clone dynamics reportedly predicted response best, together with interferon-beta.

This sample comprised peripheral blood, obtained from a patient treated with radiotherapy plus ipilimumab. The genes are TRBV5-1 and TRBJ1-4; D is ambiguous. The origin of this receptor is a human donor with non-small cell lung cancer that progressed on radiotherapy plus ipilimumab. Some clones in this sample may be carry-over from other donors' samples. The CDR3 DNA sequence: TGCGCCAGCAGCATGAATATGCAGGAACTGTTTTTT. It is translated as CASSMNMQELFF.